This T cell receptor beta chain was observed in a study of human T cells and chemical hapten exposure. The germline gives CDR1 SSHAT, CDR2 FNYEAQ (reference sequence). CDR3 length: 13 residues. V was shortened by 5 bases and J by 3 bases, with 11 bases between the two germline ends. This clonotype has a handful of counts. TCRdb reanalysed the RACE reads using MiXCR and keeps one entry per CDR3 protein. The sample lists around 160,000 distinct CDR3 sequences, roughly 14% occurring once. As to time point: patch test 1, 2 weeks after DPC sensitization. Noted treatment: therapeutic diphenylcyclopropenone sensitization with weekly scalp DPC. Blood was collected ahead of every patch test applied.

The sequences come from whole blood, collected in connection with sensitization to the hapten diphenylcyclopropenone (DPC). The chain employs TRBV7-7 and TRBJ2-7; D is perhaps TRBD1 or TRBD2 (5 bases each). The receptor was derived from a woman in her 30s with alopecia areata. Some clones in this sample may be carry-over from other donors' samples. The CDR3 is CASSLRDGYEQYF. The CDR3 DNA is TGTGCCAGCAGCCTCCGGGACGGCTACGAGCAGTACTTC.